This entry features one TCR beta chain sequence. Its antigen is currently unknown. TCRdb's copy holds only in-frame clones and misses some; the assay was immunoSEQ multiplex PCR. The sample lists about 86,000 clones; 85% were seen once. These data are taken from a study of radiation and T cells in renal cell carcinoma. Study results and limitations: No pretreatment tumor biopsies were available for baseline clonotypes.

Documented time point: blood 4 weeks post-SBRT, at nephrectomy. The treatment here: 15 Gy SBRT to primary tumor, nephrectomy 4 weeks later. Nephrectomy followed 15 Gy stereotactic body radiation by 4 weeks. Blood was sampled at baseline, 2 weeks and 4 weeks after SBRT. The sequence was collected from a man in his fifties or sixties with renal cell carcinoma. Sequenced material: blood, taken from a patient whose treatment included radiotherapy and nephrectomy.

The CDR3 spells CASSYSEGTGNTIYF. The DNA of the CDR3 is TGTGCCAGCAGTTACTCGGAGGGTACGGGAAACACCATATATTTT. This chain joins TRBV6-5 and TRBJ1-3; no definite D call. Deletions cut 0 bases from V and 4 bases from J, with 10 bases between. The germline CDR1 and CDR2 sequences are MNHEY and SVGAGI. This CDR3 has 15 residues.